This TCR beta chain derives from a study of control samples from healthy donors and cancer patients. The ends were cut back, 5 bases at V and 14 bases at J, with 18 bases in the middle. Germline CDR1 and CDR2: MNHNS and SASEGT. CDR3 length equals 12 residues. Repertoires were generated with immunoSEQ multiplex PCR, while TCRdb's copy carries only in-frame clones and drops some. The repertoire includes about 130,000 clones, just under 90% of them detected once, and about 7.9% sits in the top ten. The material sequenced was PBMCs. This rearrangement joins TRBV6-1 to TRBJ1-2, with D possibly TRBD1 on 5 matching bases. This receptor was taken from a man aged 45-65 years with head and neck cancer. CDR3 nucleotide sequence: TGTGCCAGCAGTCCCGGGACGGATGGCTGGACCTTC. Translating it yields CASSPGTDGWTF.